This TCR beta chain is from a study of blood T cells in healthy people across ages. Deletions cut 7 bases from V and 0 bases from J, with 17 bases between. The CDR3 loop spans 16 amino acids. Germline CDR1 and CDR2: MNHEY and SVGAGI. Findings and caveats of the study: As naive T cell percentage varied, TCR beta diversity correlated strongly with it.

It was with a sample-barcoded 5' primer and a J-beta primer mix that a second PCR of about 7 to 12 cycles was run. From the 5' RACE reads, TCRdb called clonotypes with MiXCR, one entry per CDR3 protein. The table shows about 780,000 distinct CDR3 sequences, with 62% occurring only once. This clonotype was picked up many times. Its target is not known. Input material: blood. The rearrangement links TRBV6-5 to TRBJ2-3; possible D gene TRBD1, 7 bases. This receptor was obtained from a man younger than 45 in good health. The CDR3 loop is CASTRDGGGSTDTQYF. The CDR3 DNA reads as TGTGCCAGCACCAGAGATGGAGGGGGCAGCACAGATACGCAGTATTTT.